These T cell receptor beta chains were read from a single sample in a study of beta chain features in type 1 diabetes. Clones were sequenced by immunoSEQ multiplex PCR, and TCRdb holds only the in-frame ones, with some missing. The profile shows over 300,000 clones, roughly 8% of them singletons. Material for sequencing was central memory CD4+ T cells from blood. These receptors were collected from a woman aged 18-35 years in good health. CDR3s include the opening cysteine and the closing phenylalanine or tryptophan. Fields, in order: D gene, J gene, clone size, CDR3 length, V gene, CDR3 protein, CDR3 DNA. A D gene is named only where the DNA matches it firmly. Part of the rows lack a size; the others show once, few, many or a class for expanded clones.

d_call: -
j_call: TRBJ2-3
clone_size: few
cdr3_length: 15
v_call: TRBV9
cdr3_aa: CASSVAPGARNTQYF
cdr3_nt: TGTGCCAGCAGCGTAGCTCCGGGAGCTCGAAATACGCAGTATTTT

d_call: -
j_call: TRBJ2-7
clone_size: few
cdr3_length: 13
v_call: TRBV19
cdr3_aa: CASGRDAYYEQYF
cdr3_nt: TGTGCCAGCGGCCGGGACGCTTACTACGAGCAGTACTTC

d_call: TRBD2
j_call: TRBJ2-3
clone_size: few
cdr3_length: 17
v_call: TRBV5-8
cdr3_aa: CASSLRLGTTSTDTQYF
cdr3_nt: TGTGCCAGCAGCTTAAGGCTCGGGACTACTAGCACAGATACGCAGTATTTT

d_call: TRBD2
j_call: TRBJ2-1
clone_size: many
cdr3_length: 14
v_call: TRBV11-3
cdr3_aa: CASSLPGGYNEQFF
cdr3_nt: TGTGCCAGCAGCTTACCGGGAGGCTACAATGAGCAGTTCTTC

d_call: -
j_call: TRBJ1-5
clone_size: -
cdr3_length: 13
v_call: TRBV19
cdr3_aa: CASLRDVNQPQHF
cdr3_nt: TGTGCCAGCCTGAGGGATGTGAATCAGCCCCAGCATTTT

d_call: TRBD1
j_call: TRBJ2-7
clone_size: few
cdr3_length: 15
v_call: TRBV6-6
cdr3_aa: CASRDRTGGSDEQYF
cdr3_nt: TGTGCCAGCAGAGATCGGACAGGGGGCAGCGACGAGCAGTACTTC

d_call: -
j_call: TRBJ2-1
clone_size: -
cdr3_length: 14
v_call: TRBV27
cdr3_aa: CASSPLTRKNEQFF
cdr3_nt: TGTGCCAGCAGTCCTCTAACGCGGAAGAATGAGCAGTTCTTC

d_call: -
j_call: TRBJ2-1
clone_size: -
cdr3_length: 13
v_call: TRBV19
cdr3_aa: CASSTGGPYGQFF
cdr3_nt: TGTGCCAGTAGTACCGGAGGGCCTTATGGGCAGTTCTTC

d_call: -
j_call: TRBJ2-7
clone_size: -
cdr3_length: 12
v_call: TRBV6-5
cdr3_aa: CASSSFGYEQYF
cdr3_nt: TGTGCCAGCAGTAGCTTTGGGTACGAGCAGTACTTC

d_call: -
j_call: TRBJ1-1
clone_size: few
cdr3_length: 14
v_call: TRBV7-9
cdr3_aa: CASSLTGLNTEAFF
cdr3_nt: TGTGCCAGCAGCTTAACAGGACTGAACACTGAAGCTTTCTTT

d_call: -
j_call: TRBJ1-5
clone_size: -
cdr3_length: 11
v_call: TRBV20-1
cdr3_aa: CSASGNQPQHF
cdr3_nt: TGCAGTGCTTCGGGCAATCAGCCCCAGCATTTT

d_call: -
j_call: TRBJ2-7
clone_size: few
cdr3_length: 15
v_call: TRBV29-1
cdr3_aa: CSVEGLASSSYEQYF
cdr3_nt: TGCAGCGTTGAGGGGCTAGCTTCGAGCTCCTACGAGCAGTACTTC

d_call: -
j_call: TRBJ2-6
clone_size: few
cdr3_length: 14
v_call: TRBV5-6
cdr3_aa: CASSFTSGANVLTF
cdr3_nt: TGTGCCAGCAGCTTCACATCCGGGGCCAACGTCCTGACTTTC

d_call: -
j_call: TRBJ1-4
clone_size: few
cdr3_length: 14
v_call: TRBV4-2
cdr3_aa: CASSLDRENEKLFF
cdr3_nt: TGTGCCAGCAGCTTGGATCGGGAGAATGAAAAACTGTTTTTT

d_call: -
j_call: TRBJ2-6
clone_size: -
cdr3_length: 15
v_call: TRBV5-4
cdr3_aa: CASSLVGAGANVLTF
cdr3_nt: TGTGCCAGCAGCTTGGTGGGGGCTGGGGCCAACGTCCTGACTTTC

d_call: -
j_call: TRBJ2-1
clone_size: -
cdr3_length: 17
v_call: TRBV19
cdr3_aa: CASSTYGLGSFYNEQFF
cdr3_nt: TGTGCCAGTAGTACATACGGCCTCGGATCCTTTTACAATGAGCAGTTCTTC

d_call: -
j_call: TRBJ2-2
clone_size: -
cdr3_length: 18
v_call: TRBV7-2
cdr3_aa: CASSSSPIGPSNTGELFF
cdr3_nt: TGTGCCAGCAGCTCTAGCCCCATCGGTCCTTCGAACACCGGGGAGCTGTTTTTT

d_call: -
j_call: TRBJ1-1
clone_size: -
cdr3_length: 14
v_call: TRBV7-9
cdr3_aa: CASSSPNRGTEAFF
cdr3_nt: TGTGCCAGCAGCTCACCTAATCGGGGGACTGAAGCTTTCTTT

d_call: TRBD1
j_call: TRBJ1-1
clone_size: -
cdr3_length: 15
v_call: TRBV7-2
cdr3_aa: CASSRDRGRQAEAFF
cdr3_nt: TGTGCCAGCAGCCGAGACAGGGGGCGTCAGGCTGAAGCTTTCTTT

d_call: -
j_call: TRBJ2-5
clone_size: few
cdr3_length: 14
v_call: TRBV5-1
cdr3_aa: CASSLGKGLETQYF
cdr3_nt: TGCGCCAGCAGCTTGGGTAAGGGGCTGGAGACCCAGTACTTC

d_call: TRBD1
j_call: TRBJ2-5
clone_size: -
cdr3_length: 17
v_call: TRBV6-9
cdr3_aa: CASSYPNRDRDGETQYF
cdr3_nt: TGTGCCAGCAGTTATCCTAACCGGGACAGGGATGGAGAGACCCAGTACTTC

d_call: -
j_call: TRBJ2-5
clone_size: -
cdr3_length: 14
v_call: TRBV5-1
cdr3_aa: CASSPARGWETQYF
cdr3_nt: TGCGCCAGCAGCCCAGCCAGGGGCTGGGAGACCCAGTACTTC

d_call: -
j_call: TRBJ2-5
clone_size: few
cdr3_length: 14
v_call: TRBV7-3
cdr3_aa: CASSLNGNQETQYF
cdr3_nt: TGTGCCAGCAGCTTGAACGGAAACCAAGAGACCCAGTACTTC

d_call: -
j_call: TRBJ2-5
clone_size: -
cdr3_length: 13
v_call: TRBV7-3
cdr3_aa: CASSPRAGETQYF
cdr3_nt: TGTGCCAGCAGCCCCAGAGCCGGTGAGACCCAGTACTTC

d_call: TRBD1
j_call: TRBJ1-4
clone_size: -
cdr3_length: 14
v_call: TRBV4-2
cdr3_aa: CASSIQGAKEKLFF
cdr3_nt: TGTGCCAGCAGCATACAGGGGGCGAAAGAAAAACTGTTTTTT

d_call: -
j_call: TRBJ1-4
clone_size: -
cdr3_length: 12
v_call: TRBV29-1
cdr3_aa: CSAEGANEKLFF
cdr3_nt: TGCAGCGCCGAGGGGGCTAATGAAAAACTGTTTTTT

d_call: TRBD1
j_call: TRBJ2-6
clone_size: -
cdr3_length: 15
v_call: TRBV2
cdr3_aa: CASRGDRGNANVLTF
cdr3_nt: TGTGCCAGCAGGGGGGACAGGGGCAACGCCAACGTCCTGACTTTC

d_call: -
j_call: TRBJ2-7
clone_size: few
cdr3_length: 12
v_call: TRBV11-1
cdr3_aa: CASSLTIYEQYF
cdr3_nt: TGTGCCAGCAGCTTAACGATCTACGAGCAGTACTTC

d_call: TRBD2
j_call: TRBJ2-5
clone_size: few
cdr3_length: 15
v_call: TRBV7-3
cdr3_aa: CASSLLPGLGETQYF
cdr3_nt: TGTGCCAGCAGCCTACTTCCGGGACTAGGGGAGACCCAGTACTTC

d_call: -
j_call: TRBJ1-5
clone_size: -
cdr3_length: 14
v_call: TRBV15
cdr3_aa: CATSIGQIDQPQHF
cdr3_nt: TGTGCCACCAGCATCGGGCAGATCGATCAGCCCCAGCATTTT

d_call: -
j_call: TRBJ1-1
clone_size: -
cdr3_length: 12
v_call: TRBV7-9
cdr3_aa: CASRLGWDRAFF
cdr3_nt: TGTGCCAGCAGACTCGGATGGGATCGAGCTTTCTTT

d_call: -
j_call: TRBJ2-3
clone_size: -
cdr3_length: 15
v_call: TRBV7-9
cdr3_aa: CASSFGSFGTDTQYF
cdr3_nt: TGTGCCAGCAGCTTCGGGAGCTTTGGCACAGATACGCAGTATTTT

d_call: -
j_call: TRBJ1-2
clone_size: -
cdr3_length: 13
v_call: TRBV10-3
cdr3_aa: CAISEGVRSGYTF
cdr3_nt: TGTGCCATCAGTGAAGGGGTCAGAAGTGGCTACACCTTC

d_call: -
j_call: TRBJ2-7
clone_size: few
cdr3_length: 15
v_call: TRBV5-4
cdr3_aa: CASSLGLQLAYEQYF
cdr3_nt: TGTGCCAGCAGCCTAGGTTTACAGTTGGCCTACGAGCAGTACTTC

d_call: TRBD2
j_call: TRBJ2-1
clone_size: -
cdr3_length: 15
v_call: TRBV6-1
cdr3_aa: CASSAGTSGYNEQFF
cdr3_nt: TGTGCCAGCAGCGCCGGGACTAGCGGATACAATGAGCAGTTCTTC

d_call: -
j_call: TRBJ2-7
clone_size: -
cdr3_length: 9
v_call: TRBV27
cdr3_aa: CASTYEQYF
cdr3_nt: TGTGCCAGCACCTACGAGCAGTACTTC

d_call: TRBD2
j_call: TRBJ2-1
clone_size: -
cdr3_length: 18
v_call: TRBV10-2
cdr3_aa: CASRGKKIASGRLDEQFF
cdr3_nt: TGCGCCAGCAGAGGAAAAAAAATAGCTAGCGGGAGGCTGGATGAGCAGTTCTTC